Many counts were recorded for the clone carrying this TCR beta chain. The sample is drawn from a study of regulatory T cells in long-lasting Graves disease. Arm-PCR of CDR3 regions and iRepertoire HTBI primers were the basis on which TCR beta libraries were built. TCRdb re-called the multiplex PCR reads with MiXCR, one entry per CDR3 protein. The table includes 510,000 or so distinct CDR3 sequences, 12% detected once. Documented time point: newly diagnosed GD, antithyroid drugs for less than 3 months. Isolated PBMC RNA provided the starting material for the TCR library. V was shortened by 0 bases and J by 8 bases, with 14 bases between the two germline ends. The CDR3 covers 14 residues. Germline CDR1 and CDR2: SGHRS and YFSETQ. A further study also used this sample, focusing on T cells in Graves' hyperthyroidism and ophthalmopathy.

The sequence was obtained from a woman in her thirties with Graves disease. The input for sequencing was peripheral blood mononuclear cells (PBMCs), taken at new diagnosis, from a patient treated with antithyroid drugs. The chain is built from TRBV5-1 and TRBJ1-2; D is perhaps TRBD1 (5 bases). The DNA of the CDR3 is TGCGCCAGCAGCTTGGACGGGACTCAGGAAGGCTACACCTTC. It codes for CASSLDGTQEGYTF.